This T cell receptor (beta chain) was documented in a study of radiation and T cells in renal cell carcinoma. Across the study: Nephrectomy followed 15 Gy stereotactic body radiation by 4 weeks. Study results and caveats: In blood, top tumor clones expanded by 2 weeks, shrinking by 4. Without pretreatment biopsies, baseline tumor clonotype presence was undetermined.

Sequencing was performed with immunoSEQ multiplex PCR; in TCRdb, only in-frame clones are kept and a portion is missing. The table records 100,000 to 150,000 clones, approximately 90% of them present only once. For this clone: Antigen: not known.

Germline V gene data show CDR1 as SGHNT and CDR2 as YENEEA. With 5 bases removed from V and 8 bases from J, the gap between germline ends came to 9 bases. This CDR3 has 11 amino acids. Time point reported: blood 2 weeks post-SBRT. Treatment noted: 15 Gy SBRT to primary tumor, nephrectomy 4 weeks later. After SBRT, blood was collected at 2 and 4 weeks, plus baseline. The TCR was taken from a woman in her seventies with renal cell carcinoma. Material: blood, obtained from a patient whose treatment included radiotherapy and nephrectomy. The chain carries TRBV11-3 and TRBJ1-1, with D perhaps matching TRBD1 (6 bases). DNA of the CDR3: TGTGCCAGCAGCAGTGGGACAGAAGCTTTCTTT. Translated, it gives CASSSGTEAFF.